Included here is one T cell receptor (beta chain) sequence, with context. Its matching antigen is unknown. This CDR3 spans 15 amino acids. With 3 bases removed from V and 10 bases from J, the gap between germline ends came to 18 bases. Germline lookup yields CDR1 SNHLY and CDR2 FYNNEI. This sample was taken from a study of T-cell memory formation after mild COVID-19. Notes on the study in general: Detection of some responders pre-infection suggested pre-existing cross-reactive memory T cells participated. From day 15 to 85, contracting clones were balanced between CD4 and CD8, whereas later expanders leaned toward CD4+.

TCRdb re-called the 5' RACE reads through MiXCR, storing one row per CDR3 protein. In the table there are about 110,000 distinct CDR3 sequences, approximately 22% of which are singletons. The sample consisted of PBMCs or a T cell subset sorted from them (not recorded which). The genes are TRBV2 and TRBJ2-2; either TRBD1 or TRBD2 may fit D (5 bases each). The TCR comes from a man between 18 and 29 years old who had mild COVID-19 (a few samples of this study predate the infection). Cell type and time point are not known. CDR3 sequence reads: CASSDGTRFYSELFF. CDR3 DNA: TGTGCCAGCAGTGATGGGACCAGATTTTATTCGGAGCTGTTTTTT. The complete variable domain, with remaining parts taken from reference TRBV2 and TRBJ2-2, reads EPEVTQTPSHQVTQMGQEVILRCVPISNHLYFYWYRQILGQKVEFLVSFYNNEISEKSEIFDDQFSVERPDGSNFTLKIRSTKLEDSAMYFCASSDGTRFYSELFFGEGSRLTVL.